This T cell receptor (beta chain) stems from a study of T cell repertoires in cytomegalovirus infection. Only a few counts were recorded for this clonotype. Each CDR3 protein is one row after TCRdb ran MiXCR on the reads. The repertoire holds more than 150,000 distinct CDR3 sequences, with roughly 19% as singletons. Germline CDR1 and CDR2: SGHVS and FQNEAQ. CDR3 length: 14 amino acids. V lost 5 bases, J lost 4 bases, and 15 bases lay in between. This sequence originates from a human donor in good health (CMV status not recorded). Some clones in this sample may be carry-over from other donors' samples. The chain combines TRBV7-8 with TRBJ2-7; D might be TRBD1 (6 bases). Specimen: PBMCs. In DNA, the CDR3 is TGTGCCAGCAGCCCCGGGACACTTACTTACGAGCAGTACTTC. Protein: CASSPGTLTYEQYF.